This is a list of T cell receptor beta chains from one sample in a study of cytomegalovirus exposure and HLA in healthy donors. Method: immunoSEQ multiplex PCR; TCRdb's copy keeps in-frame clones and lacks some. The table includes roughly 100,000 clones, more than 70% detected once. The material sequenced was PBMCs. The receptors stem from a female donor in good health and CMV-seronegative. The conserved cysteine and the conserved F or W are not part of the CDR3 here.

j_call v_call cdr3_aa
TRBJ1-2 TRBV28 ASQRGSGIGT
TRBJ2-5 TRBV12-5 ASGNTSRQGLETQY
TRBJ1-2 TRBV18 ASSTSAGDYGYT
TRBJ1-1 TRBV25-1 ASRADRYMNTEAF
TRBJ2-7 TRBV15 ATSRDQREVDEQY
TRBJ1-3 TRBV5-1 ASSLAVGINSGNTIY
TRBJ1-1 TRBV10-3 ATKDRGQGGTEAF
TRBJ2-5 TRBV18 ASSPPSYGQESGY
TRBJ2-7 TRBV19 ASSLAGAVSYEQY
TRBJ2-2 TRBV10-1 ASSLMNTGELF
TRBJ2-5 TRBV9 ASSSQAQETQY
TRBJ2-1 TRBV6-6 ASSYRDRGTHEQF
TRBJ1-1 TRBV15 ATSRDPPNRGLTEAF
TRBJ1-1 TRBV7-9 ASSLAGYNTEAF
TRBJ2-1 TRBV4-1 ASSQVAGDPHREQF
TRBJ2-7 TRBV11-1 ASSLAVAGGYEQY
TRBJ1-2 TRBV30 AWSPTGTKTGYT
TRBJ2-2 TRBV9 ASSITGGRDTGELF
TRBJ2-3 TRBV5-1 ASSLGPGSTDTQY
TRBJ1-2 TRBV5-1 ASSQGQHYGYT
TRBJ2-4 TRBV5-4 ASSRTGAVAKNIQY
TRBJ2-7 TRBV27 ASSRHIGTNSYEQY
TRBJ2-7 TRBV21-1 ASSLPFYEQY
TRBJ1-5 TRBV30 AWSKVGGQPQH
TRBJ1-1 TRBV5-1 ASSLVGGGNTEAF
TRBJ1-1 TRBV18 ASSLGTANTEAF
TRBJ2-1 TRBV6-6 ASSYEGGTNEQF
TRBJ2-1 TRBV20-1 CSGDYNEQF
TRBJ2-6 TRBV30 AWYERPGANVLT
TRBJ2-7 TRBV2 ASRYRGLTYEQY
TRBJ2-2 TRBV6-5 ASSRQLTGELF
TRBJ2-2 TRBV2 ASGGLAGTPTGELF
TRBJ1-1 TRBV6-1 ASRLQGEPF
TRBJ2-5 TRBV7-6 ASSHRLAGETQY
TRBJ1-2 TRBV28 ASHPRGYGYT
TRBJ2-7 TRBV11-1 ASSQTGAFNSAYEQY
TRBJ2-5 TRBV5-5 ASSLVWAGGTQY
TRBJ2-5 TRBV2 ASSLLAGGRETQY
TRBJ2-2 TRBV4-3 ASSPTELLTGELF
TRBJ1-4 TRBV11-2 ASSSGVGTNEKLF
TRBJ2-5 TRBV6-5 ASSYLMTGDQETQY
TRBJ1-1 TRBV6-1 ASLKGQGAISEAF
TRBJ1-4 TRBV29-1 SVEAAGGSNEKLF
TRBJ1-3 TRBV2 ASSVRQAISGNTIY
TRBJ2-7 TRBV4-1 ASSSPGRGYEQY
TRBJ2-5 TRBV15 ATSSGLAGETQY
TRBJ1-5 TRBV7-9 ASSSEADSNQPQH
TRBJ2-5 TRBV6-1 ASSEAGVTGKQY
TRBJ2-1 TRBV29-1 SGEDRGLSNEQF
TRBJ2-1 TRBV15 ATSKTSGSYNEQF
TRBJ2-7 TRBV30 AWSRPDRGNEQY
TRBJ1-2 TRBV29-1 SVGAGFPYGYT